This T cell receptor beta chain was identified in a study of shared clonotypes between healthy human individuals. Study-wide findings and caveats: A few donors shared 4.5% to 6.5% of their naive CD4 clonotypes. Richness estimates generally favored naive over memory subsets.

In regard to this clone: Its matching antigen is unknown.

The V and J ends lost 2 bases and 1 base respectively, with 8 bases between them. There are 13 residues in the CDR3. Germline loops: CDR1 GTSNPN, CDR2 SVGIG (reference sequence). Deep-level assay runs were performed. Assay: immunoSEQ multiplex PCR; the TCRdb copy retains only in-frame clones and omits some. The sample shows over a million clones, about 98.5% of them seen only once. The clonotype was recovered from a man aged 30 to 45 in good health. The J gene is TRBJ1-1, the V gene TRBV30; possibly TRBD1 for D (5 bases). The sample was naive CD4+ T cells sorted from blood. Subset noted: CD45RA+ positively selected. This CDR3 is CAWSPGTNTEAFF. In DNA, the CDR3 is TGTGCCTGGAGTCCAGGGACGAACACTGAAGCTTTCTTT.